This T cell receptor (beta chain) emerged from a study of molecular identifiers for immune sequencing clone quantification. TCRdb recomputed calls from the PCR reads with MiXCR, one row per CDR3 protein. The repertoire holds 80,000 to 95,000 distinct CDR3 sequences, with around 17% as singletons. CDR3 length: 14 amino acids. CDR1 is MGHRA and CDR2 is YSYEKL in the germline V gene. V was pared by 5 bases and J by 8 bases, with 18 bases between. This clonotype was observed at least ten times. The V gene is TRBV4-1, the J gene TRBJ1-1; tentatively, D is TRBD1 (6 bases). This TCR derives from a human donor in good health. Some libraries in this study had Jurkat cell RNA spiked in. Input material: naive CD8+ T cells from blood, with Jurkat cell RNA spiked in. The subset is: FACS-sorted CD8+CD4-CCR7+CD45RA+ naive T cells. The CDR3 nucleotides read TGCGCCAGCAGCTCCAGACAGGATGTTGAGGAAGCTTTCTTT. Its translation: CASSSRQDVEEAFF.